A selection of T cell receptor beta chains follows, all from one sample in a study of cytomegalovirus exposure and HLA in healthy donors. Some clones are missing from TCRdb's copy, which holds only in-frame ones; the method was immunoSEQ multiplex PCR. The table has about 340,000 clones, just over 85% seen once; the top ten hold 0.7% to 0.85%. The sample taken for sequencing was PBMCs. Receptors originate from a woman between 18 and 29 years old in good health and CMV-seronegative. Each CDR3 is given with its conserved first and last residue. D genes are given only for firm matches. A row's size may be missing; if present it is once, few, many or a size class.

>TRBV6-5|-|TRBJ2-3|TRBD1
CASSSGQGGTDTQYF
TGTGCCAGCAGTTCGGGACAGGGGGGCACAGATACGCAGTATTTT
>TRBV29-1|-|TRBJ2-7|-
CSVTQGYEQYF
TGCAGCGTGACACAGGGTTACGAGCAGTACTTC
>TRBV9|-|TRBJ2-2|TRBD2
CASSVRAGVGTGELFF
TGTGCCAGCAGCGTGAGGGCGGGAGTGGGCACCGGGGAGCTGTTTTTT
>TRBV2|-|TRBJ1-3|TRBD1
CASSEDRGRNTIYF
TGTGCCAGCAGCGAGGACAGGGGTAGAAACACCATATATTTT
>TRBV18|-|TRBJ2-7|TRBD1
CASSPGGTGTYEQYF
TGTGCCAGCTCACCAGGCGGGACAGGAACCTACGAGCAGTACTTC
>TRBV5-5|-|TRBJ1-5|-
CASSLFRGGQPQHF
TGTGCCAGCAGCTTGTTCAGGGGAGGGCAGCCCCAGCATTTT
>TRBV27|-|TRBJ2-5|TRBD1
CASSIFQGEGETQYF
TGTGCCAGCAGTATATTCCAGGGGGAAGGAGAGACCCAGTACTTC
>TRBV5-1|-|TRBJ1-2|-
CASSLVQGDGYTF
TGCGCCAGCAGCTTGGTCCAAGGGGATGGCTACACCTTC
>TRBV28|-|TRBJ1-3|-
CASSLWRTGNTIYF
TGTGCCAGCAGTTTATGGAGAACTGGAAACACCATATATTTT
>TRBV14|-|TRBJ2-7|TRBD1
CASSHPDRAYEQYF
TGTGCCAGCAGCCACCCCGACAGGGCCTACGAGCAGTACTTC
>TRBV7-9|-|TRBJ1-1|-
CASSSSGRWAEAFF
TGTGCCAGCAGTTCTTCAGGGCGGTGGGCTGAAGCTTTCTTT
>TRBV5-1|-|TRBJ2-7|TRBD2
CASSLAGGIYEQYF
TGCGCCAGCAGCTTGGCGGGGGGAATATACGAGCAGTACTTC
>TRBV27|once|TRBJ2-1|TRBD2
CASSSGLAGVNEQFF
TGTGCCAGCAGTTCGGGACTAGCGGGAGTAAATGAGCAGTTCTTC
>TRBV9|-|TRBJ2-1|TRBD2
CASSTTLVAGGANEQFF
TGTGCCAGCAGCACCACCCTGGTAGCGGGAGGGGCAAATGAGCAGTTCTTC
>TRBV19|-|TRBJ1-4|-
CASSGGAATNEKLFF
TGTGCCAGTAGTGGTGGGGCGGCAACTAATGAAAAACTGTTTTTT
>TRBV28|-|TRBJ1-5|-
CASSLRWGVSGNQPQHF
TGTGCCAGCAGTTTGAGGTGGGGGGTTTCTGGCAATCAGCCCCAGCATTTT
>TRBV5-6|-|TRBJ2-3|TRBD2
CASSPGAGGPTDTQYF
TGTGCCAGCAGCCCTGGAGCGGGAGGGCCTACAGATACGCAGTATTTT
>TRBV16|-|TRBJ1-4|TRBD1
CASSRRRRDRDEKLFF
TGTGCCAGCAGCCGCAGGCGTCGGGACAGGGATGAAAAACTGTTTTTT
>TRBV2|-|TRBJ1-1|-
CASSLGMNTEAFF
TGTGCCAGCAGCCTCGGGATGAACACTGAAGCTTTCTTT
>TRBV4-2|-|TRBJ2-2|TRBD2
CASSQGSGMNTGELFF
TGTGCCAGCAGCCAAGGTAGCGGGATGAACACCGGGGAGCTGTTTTTT
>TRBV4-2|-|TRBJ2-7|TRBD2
CASSQETSGTPYEQYF
TGTGCCAGCAGCCAAGAGACTAGCGGTACCCCCTACGAGCAGTACTTC
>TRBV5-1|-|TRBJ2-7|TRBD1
CASSTRDREVEQYF
TGCGCCAGCAGCACCCGGGACAGGGAGGTAGAGCAGTACTTC
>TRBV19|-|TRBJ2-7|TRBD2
CASSKFRSGSSYEQYF
TGTGCCAGTAGCAAATTCCGAAGCGGGAGCTCCTACGAGCAGTACTTC
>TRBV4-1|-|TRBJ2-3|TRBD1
CASSPSPGQGAPDTQYF
TGCGCCAGCAGCCCCAGTCCGGGACAGGGGGCGCCGGATACGCAGTATTTT
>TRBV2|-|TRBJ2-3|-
CASRVGTDTQYF
TGTGCCAGCAGGGTAGGCACAGATACGCAGTATTTT
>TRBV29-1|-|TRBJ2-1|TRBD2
CSVLAGGWNEQFF
TGCAGCGTCTTAGCGGGAGGGTGGAATGAGCAGTTCTTC
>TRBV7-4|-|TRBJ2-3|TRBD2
CASSFLLAGFAADTQYF
TGTGCCAGCAGCTTTCTATTAGCGGGCTTTGCGGCAGATACGCAGTATTTT
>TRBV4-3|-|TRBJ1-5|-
CASSQGWVEGRDQPQHF
TGCGCCAGCAGCCAAGGTTGGGTCGAGGGGAGGGATCAGCCCCAGCATTTT
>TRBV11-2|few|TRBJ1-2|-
CASSHSPYGYTF
TGTGCCAGCAGCCACAGCCCCTATGGCTACACCTTC
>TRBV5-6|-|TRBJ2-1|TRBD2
CASSPTGAGGSDEQFF
TGTGCCAGCAGCCCAACGGGAGCGGGAGGTTCGGATGAGCAGTTCTTC
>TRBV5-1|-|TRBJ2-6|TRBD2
CASSLEVAGGLGANVLTF
TGCGCCAGCAGCTTGGAAGTAGCGGGAGGGCTTGGGGCCAACGTCCTGACTTTC
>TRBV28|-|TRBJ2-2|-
CASSPRGAANTGELFF
TGTGCCAGCAGTCCCCGTGGAGCGGCGAACACCGGGGAGCTGTTTTTT
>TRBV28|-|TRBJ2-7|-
CASSSENSSYEQYF
TGTGCCAGCAGTTCCGAAAATAGCTCCTACGAGCAGTACTTC
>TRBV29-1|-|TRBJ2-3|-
CSLGGGVNTDTQYF
TGCAGCCTCGGAGGAGGGGTGAACACAGATACGCAGTATTTT
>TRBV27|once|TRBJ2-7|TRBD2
CASSLRSAGGPYEQYF
TGTGCCAGCAGTTTACGGTCAGCGGGAGGGCCCTACGAGCAGTACTTC
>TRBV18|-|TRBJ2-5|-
CASSPAKETQYF
TGTGCCAGCTCACCAGCGAAAGAGACCCAGTACTTC
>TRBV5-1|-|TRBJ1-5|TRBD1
CASSLAGQGNQPQHF
TGCGCCAGCAGCTTGGCAGGACAGGGAAATCAGCCCCAGCATTTT
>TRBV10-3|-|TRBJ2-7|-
CAITKTTERKRYEQYF
TGTGCCATCACCAAAACGACTGAAAGGAAGCGCTACGAGCAGTACTTC
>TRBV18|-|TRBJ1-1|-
CASSPSEDMNTEAFF
TGTGCCAGCTCACCCAGCGAGGACATGAACACTGAAGCTTTCTTT
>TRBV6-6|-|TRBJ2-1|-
CASSAQHNEQFF
TGTGCCAGCAGCGCACAGCACAATGAGCAGTTCTTC
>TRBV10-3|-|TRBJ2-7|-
CAISSPTTQGYEQYF
TGTGCCATCAGTTCACCGACAACACAGGGCTACGAGCAGTACTTC
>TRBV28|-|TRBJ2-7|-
CASCQFDEQYF
TGTGCCAGCTGCCAGTTTGACGAGCAGTACTTC
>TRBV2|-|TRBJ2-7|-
CASLQGRNEQYF
TGTGCCAGCCTACAGGGTAGGAACGAGCAGTACTTC
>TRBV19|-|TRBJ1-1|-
CASSTLAGWVKNTEAFF
TGTGCCAGTAGTACTCTTGCAGGGTGGGTGAAGAACACTGAAGCTTTCTTT
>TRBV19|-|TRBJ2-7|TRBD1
CASSIGQGIYEQYF
TGTGCCAGTAGTATCGGACAGGGTATATACGAGCAGTACTTC
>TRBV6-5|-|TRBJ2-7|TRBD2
CASSSLAVRAYEQYF
TGTGCCAGCAGTTCCCTAGCGGTCAGAGCCTACGAGCAGTACTTC
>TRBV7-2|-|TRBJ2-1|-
CASSLSSPGHEQFF
TGTGCCAGCAGCTTGTCCAGTCCAGGCCATGAGCAGTTCTTC
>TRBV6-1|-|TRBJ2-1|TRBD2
CASSSERGSYNEQFF
TGTGCCAGCAGTTCAGAGCGGGGTTCCTACAATGAGCAGTTCTTC
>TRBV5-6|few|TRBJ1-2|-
CASSLQGIYGYTF
TGTGCCAGCAGCTTACAGGGCATCTATGGCTACACCTTC
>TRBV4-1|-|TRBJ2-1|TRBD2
CASSQDWTSGKSSYNEQFF
TGCGCCAGCAGCCAAGATTGGACTAGCGGGAAGAGCTCCTACAATGAGCAGTTCTTC